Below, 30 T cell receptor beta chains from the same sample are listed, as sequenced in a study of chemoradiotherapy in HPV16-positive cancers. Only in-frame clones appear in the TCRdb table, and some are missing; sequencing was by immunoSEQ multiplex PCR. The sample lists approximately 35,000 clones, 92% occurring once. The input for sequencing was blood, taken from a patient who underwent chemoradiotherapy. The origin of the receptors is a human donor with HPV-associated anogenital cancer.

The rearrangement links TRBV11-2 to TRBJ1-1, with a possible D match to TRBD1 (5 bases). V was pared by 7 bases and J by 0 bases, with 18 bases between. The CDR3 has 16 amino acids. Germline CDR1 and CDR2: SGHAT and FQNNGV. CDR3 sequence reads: CASMKGIGHMNTEAFF. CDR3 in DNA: TGTGCCAGCATGAAGGGCATAGGACACATGAACACTGAAGCTTTCTTT.

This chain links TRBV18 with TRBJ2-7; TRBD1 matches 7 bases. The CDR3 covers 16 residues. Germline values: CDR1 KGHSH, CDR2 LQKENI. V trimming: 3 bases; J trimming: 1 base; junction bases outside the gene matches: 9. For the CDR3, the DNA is TGTGCCAGCTCACCTCCCTGGACAGGAAGTTCCTACGAGCAGTACTTC. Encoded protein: CASSPPWTGSSYEQYF.

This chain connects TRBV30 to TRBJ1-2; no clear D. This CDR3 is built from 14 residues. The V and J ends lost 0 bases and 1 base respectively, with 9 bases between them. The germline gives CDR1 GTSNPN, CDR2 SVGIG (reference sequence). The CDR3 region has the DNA TGTGCCTGGAGTGTAGGCTCGATTAACTATGGCTACACCTTC. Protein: CAWSVGSINYGYTF. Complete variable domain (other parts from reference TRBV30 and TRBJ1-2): SQTIHQWPATLVQPVGSPLSLECTVEGTSNPNLYWYRQAAGRGLQLLFYSVGIGQISSEVPQNLSASRPQDRQFILSSKKLLLSDSGFYLCAWSVGSINYGYTFGSGTRLTVV.

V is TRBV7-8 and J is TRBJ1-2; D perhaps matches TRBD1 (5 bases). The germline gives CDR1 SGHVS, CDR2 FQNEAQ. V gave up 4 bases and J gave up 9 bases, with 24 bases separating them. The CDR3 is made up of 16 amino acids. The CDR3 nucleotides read TGTGCCAGCAGCTATAGGGGCTCCAGGGACCGCACGAGCTACACCTTC. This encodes CASSYRGSRDRTSYTF.

CDR3 region: CASSGDLEAFF. CDR3 in DNA: TGTGCCAGCAGCGGGGACCTTGAAGCTTTCTTT. The rearrangement joins TRBV11-2 to TRBJ1-1; perhaps TRBD1 as D (5 bases). The germline gives CDR1 SGHAT, CDR2 FQNNGV. V gave up 5 bases and J gave up 7 bases, with 8 bases separating them. This CDR3 comprises 11 residues. Full variable domain (outside the CDR3, taken from reference TRBV11-2 and TRBJ1-1): EAGVAQSPRYKIIEKRQSVAFWCNPISGHATLYWYQQILGQGPKLLIQFQNNGVVDDSQLPKDRFSAERLKGVDSTLKIQPAKLEDSAVYLCASSGDLEAFFGQGTRLTVV.

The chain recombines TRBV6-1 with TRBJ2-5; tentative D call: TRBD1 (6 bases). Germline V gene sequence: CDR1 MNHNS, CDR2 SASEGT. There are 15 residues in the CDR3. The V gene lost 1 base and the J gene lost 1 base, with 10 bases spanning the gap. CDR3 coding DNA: TGTGCCAGCAGTGAAGTAACGACAGGCCAAGAGACCCAGTACTTC. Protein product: CASSEVTTGQETQYF.

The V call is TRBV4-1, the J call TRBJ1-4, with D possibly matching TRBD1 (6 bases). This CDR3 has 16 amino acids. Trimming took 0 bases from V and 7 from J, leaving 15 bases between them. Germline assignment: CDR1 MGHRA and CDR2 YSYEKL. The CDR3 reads CASSQDPAGGSEKLFF. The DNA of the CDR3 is TGCGCCAGCAGCCAAGACCCTGCGGGGGGCAGTGAAAAACTGTTTTTT.

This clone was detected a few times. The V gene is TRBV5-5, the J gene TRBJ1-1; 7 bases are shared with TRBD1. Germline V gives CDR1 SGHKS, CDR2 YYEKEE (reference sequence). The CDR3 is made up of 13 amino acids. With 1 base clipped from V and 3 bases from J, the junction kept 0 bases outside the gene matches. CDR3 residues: CASSLTGDTEAFF. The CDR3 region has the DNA TGTGCCAGCAGCTTGACAGGGGACACTGAAGCTTTCTTT.

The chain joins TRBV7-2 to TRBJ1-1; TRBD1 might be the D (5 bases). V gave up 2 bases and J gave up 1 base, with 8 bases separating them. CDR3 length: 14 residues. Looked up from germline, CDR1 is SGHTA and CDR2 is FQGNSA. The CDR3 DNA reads TGTGCCAGCAGCTTATCAACAGGGAACACTGAAGCTTTCTTT. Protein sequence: CASSLSTGNTEAFF.

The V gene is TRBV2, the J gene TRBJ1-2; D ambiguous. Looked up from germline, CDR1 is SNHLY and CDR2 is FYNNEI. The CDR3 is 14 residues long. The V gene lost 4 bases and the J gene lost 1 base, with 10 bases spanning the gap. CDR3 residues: CASSVRGINYGYTF. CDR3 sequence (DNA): TGTGCCAGCAGTGTGCGGGGAATTAACTATGGCTACACCTTC.

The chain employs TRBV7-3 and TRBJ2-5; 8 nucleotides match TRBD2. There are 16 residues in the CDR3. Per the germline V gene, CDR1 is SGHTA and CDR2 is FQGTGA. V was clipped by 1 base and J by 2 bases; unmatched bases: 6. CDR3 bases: TGTGCCAGCAGCTTAATGGGCGGGGGGATTCAAGAGACCCAGTACTTC. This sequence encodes CASSLMGGGIQETQYF.

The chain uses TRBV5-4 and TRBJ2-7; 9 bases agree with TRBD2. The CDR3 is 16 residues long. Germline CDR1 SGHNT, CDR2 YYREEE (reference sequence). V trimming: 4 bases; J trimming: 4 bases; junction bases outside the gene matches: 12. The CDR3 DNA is TGTGCCAGCAGCAAAACGGGCGGGGGGGCTGGGTACGAGCAGTACTTC. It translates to CASSKTGGGAGYEQYF.

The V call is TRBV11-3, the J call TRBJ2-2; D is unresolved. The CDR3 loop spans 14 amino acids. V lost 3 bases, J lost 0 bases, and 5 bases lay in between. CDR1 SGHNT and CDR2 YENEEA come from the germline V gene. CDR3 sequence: CASSLRANTGELFF. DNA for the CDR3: TGTGCCAGCAGCTTGAGAGCGAACACCGGGGAGCTGTTTTTT.

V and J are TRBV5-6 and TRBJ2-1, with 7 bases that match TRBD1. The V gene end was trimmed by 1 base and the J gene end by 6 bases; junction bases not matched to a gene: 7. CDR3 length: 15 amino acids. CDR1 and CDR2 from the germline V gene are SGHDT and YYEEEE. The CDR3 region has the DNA TGTGCCAGCAGCTTGAGAGACAGGGCAATCAATGAGCAGTTCTTC. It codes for CASSLRDRAINEQFF.

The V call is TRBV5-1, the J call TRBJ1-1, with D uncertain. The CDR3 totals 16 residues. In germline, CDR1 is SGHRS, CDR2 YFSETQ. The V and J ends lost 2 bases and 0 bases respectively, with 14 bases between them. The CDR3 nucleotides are TGCGCCAGCAGCTTAGACCCGGGGAGACTGAACACTGAAGCTTTCTTT. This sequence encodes CASSLDPGRLNTEAFF.

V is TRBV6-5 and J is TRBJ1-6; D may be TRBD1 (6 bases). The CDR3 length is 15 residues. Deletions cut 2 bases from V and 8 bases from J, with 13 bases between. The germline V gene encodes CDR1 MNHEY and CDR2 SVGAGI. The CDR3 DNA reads TGTGCCAGCAGTTACCTAGGTGGGGGCGATTCACCCCTCCACTTT. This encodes CASSYLGGGDSPLHF.

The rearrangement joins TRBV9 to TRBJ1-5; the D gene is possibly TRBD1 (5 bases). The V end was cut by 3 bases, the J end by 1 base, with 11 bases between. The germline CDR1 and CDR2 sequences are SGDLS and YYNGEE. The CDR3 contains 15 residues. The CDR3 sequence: CASSASGLSNQPQHF. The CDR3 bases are TGTGCCAGCAGCGCCTCGGGGCTGAGCAATCAGCCCCAGCATTTT.

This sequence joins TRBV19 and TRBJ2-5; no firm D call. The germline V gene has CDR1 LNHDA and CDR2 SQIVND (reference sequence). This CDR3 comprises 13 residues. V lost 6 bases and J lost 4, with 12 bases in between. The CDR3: CASSPRGGETQYF. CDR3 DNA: TGTGCCAGTAGCCCCCGCGGCGGAGAGACCCAGTACTTC.

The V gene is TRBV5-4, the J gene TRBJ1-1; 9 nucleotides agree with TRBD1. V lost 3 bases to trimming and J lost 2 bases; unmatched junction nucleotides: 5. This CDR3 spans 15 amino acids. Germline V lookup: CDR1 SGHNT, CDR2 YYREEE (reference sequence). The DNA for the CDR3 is TGTGCCAGCAGCTGGGGACAGGGAGGAAACACTGAAGCTTTCTTT. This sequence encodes CASSWGQGGNTEAFF.

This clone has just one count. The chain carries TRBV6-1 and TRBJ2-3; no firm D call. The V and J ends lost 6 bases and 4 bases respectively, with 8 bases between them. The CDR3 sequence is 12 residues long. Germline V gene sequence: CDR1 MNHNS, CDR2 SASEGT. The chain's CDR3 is CASRPSADTQYF. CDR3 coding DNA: TGTGCCAGCAGGCCCTCGGCAGATACGCAGTATTTT.

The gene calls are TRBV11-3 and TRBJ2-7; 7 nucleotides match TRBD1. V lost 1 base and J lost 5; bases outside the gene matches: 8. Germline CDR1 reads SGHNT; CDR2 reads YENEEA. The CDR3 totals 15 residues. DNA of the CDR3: TGTGCCAGCAGCTTAGGGAGGACAGGCAGCCACGAGCAGTACTTC. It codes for CASSLGRTGSHEQYF.

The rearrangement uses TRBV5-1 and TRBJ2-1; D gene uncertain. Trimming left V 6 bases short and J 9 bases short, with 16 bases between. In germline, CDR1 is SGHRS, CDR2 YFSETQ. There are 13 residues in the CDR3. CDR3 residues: CASTIMGNGEQFF. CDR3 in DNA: TGCGCCAGCACTATAATGGGAAATGGTGAGCAGTTCTTC.

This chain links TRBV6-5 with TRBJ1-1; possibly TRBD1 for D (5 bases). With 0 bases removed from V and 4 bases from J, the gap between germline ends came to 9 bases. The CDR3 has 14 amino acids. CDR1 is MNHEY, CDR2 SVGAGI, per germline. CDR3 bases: TGTGCCAGCAGTTACTCGGGGGGAGTCACTGAAGCTTTCTTT. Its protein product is CASSYSGGVTEAFF.

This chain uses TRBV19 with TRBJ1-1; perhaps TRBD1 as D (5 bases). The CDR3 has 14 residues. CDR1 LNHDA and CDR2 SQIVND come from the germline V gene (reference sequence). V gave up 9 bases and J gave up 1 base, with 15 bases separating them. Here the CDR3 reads CASRFVGTNTEAFF. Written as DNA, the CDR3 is TGTGCCAGCCGCTTCGTGGGGACGAACACTGAAGCTTTCTTT.

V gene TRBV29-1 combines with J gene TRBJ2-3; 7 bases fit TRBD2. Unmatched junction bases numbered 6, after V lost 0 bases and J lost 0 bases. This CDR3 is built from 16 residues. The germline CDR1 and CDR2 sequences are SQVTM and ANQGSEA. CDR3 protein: CSVEDNAGVSTDTQYF. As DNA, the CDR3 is TGCAGCGTTGAAGATAATGCGGGGGTTAGCACAGATACGCAGTATTTT.

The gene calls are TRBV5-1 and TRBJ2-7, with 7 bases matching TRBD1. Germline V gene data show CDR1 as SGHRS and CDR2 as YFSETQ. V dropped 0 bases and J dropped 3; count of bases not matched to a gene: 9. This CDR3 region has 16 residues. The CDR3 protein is CASSLAVNNRGYEQYF. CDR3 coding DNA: TGCGCCAGCAGCTTGGCCGTGAATAACAGGGGCTACGAGCAGTACTTC. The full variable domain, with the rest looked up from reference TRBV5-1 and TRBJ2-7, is KAGVTQTPRYLIKTRGQQVTLSCSPISGHRSVSWYQQTPGQGLQFLFEYFSETQRNKGNFPGRFSGRQFSNSRSEMNVSTLELGDSALYLCASSLAVNNRGYEQYFGPGTRLTVT.

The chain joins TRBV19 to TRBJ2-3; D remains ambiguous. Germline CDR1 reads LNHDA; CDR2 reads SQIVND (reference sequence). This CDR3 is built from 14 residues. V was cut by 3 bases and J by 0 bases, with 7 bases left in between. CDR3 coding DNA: TGTGCCAGTAGTATGGGCAGAAGCACAGATACGCAGTATTTT. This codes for CASSMGRSTDTQYF.

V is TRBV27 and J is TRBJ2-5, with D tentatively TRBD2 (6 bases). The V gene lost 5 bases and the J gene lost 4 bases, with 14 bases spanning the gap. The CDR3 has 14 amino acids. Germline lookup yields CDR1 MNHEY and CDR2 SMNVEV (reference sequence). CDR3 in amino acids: CASSPDTGGETQYF. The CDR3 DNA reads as TGTGCCAGCAGTCCGGACACCGGGGGAGAGACCCAGTACTTC.

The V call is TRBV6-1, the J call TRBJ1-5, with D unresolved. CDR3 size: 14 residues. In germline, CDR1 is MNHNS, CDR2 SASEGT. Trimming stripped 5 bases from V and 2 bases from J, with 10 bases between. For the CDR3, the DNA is TGTGCCAGCAGTTCTCAGGTTCGCAATCAGCCCCAGCATTTT. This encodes CASSSQVRNQPQHF.

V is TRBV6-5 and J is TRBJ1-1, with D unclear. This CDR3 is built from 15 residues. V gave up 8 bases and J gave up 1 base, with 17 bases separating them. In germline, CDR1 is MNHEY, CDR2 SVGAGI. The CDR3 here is CASQLAGQRNTEAFF. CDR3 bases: TGTGCCAGCCAGCTGGCTGGGCAGCGGAACACTGAAGCTTTCTTT.